Listed here are 22 T cell receptor beta chains from one sample, sequenced in a study of Ad26.COV2.S vaccination and SARS-CoV-2 variants. The treatment is: some 20 received Ad26.COV2.S at low or high dose, single or two shots; a few received placebo; per-sample allocation not given. Specimen acquisition occurred on day 63 following the initial vaccine or placebo injection. Sequencing used immunoSEQ multiplex PCR; TCRdb keeps in-frame clones, though not all of them. The profile shows a few hundred thousand clones, roughly nine tenths of them singletons. The input for sequencing was peripheral blood, taken in a trial of Ad26.COV2.S vaccine versus placebo. The receptors here all came from a person aged 18-60 years who received the Ad26.COV2.S COVID-19 vaccine or a placebo.

This chain links TRBV24-1 with TRBJ2-3; tentatively, D is TRBD2 (6 bases). Germline assignment: CDR1 KGHDR and CDR2 SFDVKD. The CDR3 covers 15 residues. The V gene lost 10 bases and the J gene lost 2 bases, with 18 bases spanning the gap. The CDR3 DNA reads as TGTGCCACGTCATCCACTGCGGGACCCACAGATACGCAGTATTTT. Encoded protein: CATSSTAGPTDTQYF.

The chain has TRBV21-1 and TRBJ1-1; TRBD1, the table's D call, was not compared with the DNA. TRBV21-1 is reported as a pseudogene. The CDR3 has 15 amino acids. CDR3 sequence reads: CASSTPTGGSTEAFF. Here the CDR3 DNA reads TGTGCCAGCAGCACGCCGACAGGGGGTTCCACTGAAGCTTTCTTT.

The V and J genes are TRBV19 and TRBJ2-2, with D possibly being TRBD1 (5 bases). The CDR3 loop spans 17 amino acids. Looked up from germline, CDR1 is LNHDA and CDR2 is SQIVND (reference sequence). V shed 2 bases and J shed 2 bases, with 15 bases lying between them. The CDR3 DNA sequence: TGTGCCAGTAGTATATATGGGGCAACAATTAACACCGGGGAGCTGTTTTTT. Amino acid sequence: CASSIYGATINTGELFF.

J is TRBJ2-5 and V is TRBV7-8, with TRBD2 as a possible D gene (6 bases). The V end was cut by 5 bases, the J end by 7 bases, with 26 bases between. The CDR3 sequence is 17 residues long. Germline V lookup: CDR1 SGHVS, CDR2 FQNEAQ. The CDR3 coding sequence is TGTGCCAGCAGCCCCGTCCGGGTAGCGGCCCTCGGATGGACCCAGTACTTC. Translation gives CASSPVRVAALGWTQYF. The variable domain in full, completed from reference TRBV7-8 and TRBJ2-5, reads GAGVSQSPRYKVAKRGQDVALRCDPISGHVSLFWYQQALGQGPEFLTYFQNEAQLDKSGLPSDRFFAERPEGSVSTLKIQRTQQEDSAVYLCASSPVRVAALGWTQYFGPGTRLLVL.

V and J are TRBV28 and TRBJ2-5, with 11 bases fitting TRBD1. V was clipped by 4 bases and J by 4 bases; unmatched bases: 8. Germline assignment: CDR1 MDHEN and CDR2 SYDVKM. CDR3 length: 16 amino acids. CDR3 in DNA: TGTGCCAGCAGTTCTTTATCCGGGACAGGGGGAGAGACCCAGTACTTC. Encoded protein: CASSSLSGTGGETQYF.

V is TRBV7-9 and J is TRBJ1-2; tentative D call: TRBD1 (5 bases). The V gene's germline CDR1 is SEHNR and CDR2 FQNEAQ (reference sequence). The CDR3 extends over 15 amino acids. The V gene lost 0 bases and the J gene lost 4 bases, with 12 bases spanning the gap. The CDR3 sequence is CASSLARGEFYGYTF. The CDR3 nucleotides are TGTGCCAGCAGCTTAGCAAGGGGCGAGTTCTATGGCTACACCTTC.

This chain connects TRBV5-1 to TRBJ2-1, with TRBD2 identical over 11 bases. Looked up from germline, CDR1 is SGHRS and CDR2 is YFSETQ. The CDR3 has 19 amino acids. V was pared by 1 base and J by 0 bases, with 9 bases of the junction left unmatched. The CDR3 is CASSLTSGGVPSSYNEQFF. For the CDR3, the DNA is TGCGCCAGCAGCTTGACTAGCGGGGGAGTCCCAAGCTCCTACAATGAGCAGTTCTTC.

This chain links TRBV4-3 with TRBJ2-2, with D tentatively TRBD1 or TRBD2 (5 bases each). Per the germline V gene, CDR1 is LGHNA and CDR2 is YSLEER. The CDR3 is 16 amino acids. The V end lost 1 base, the J end lost 0 bases, and 9 bases lay between the germline ends. The CDR3 sequence: CASSQVGDANTGELFF. CDR3 coding DNA: TGCGCCAGCAGCCAAGTGGGGGACGCGAACACCGGGGAGCTGTTTTTT.

The chain links TRBV30 to TRBJ1-1; D not certain. Trimming took off 3 bases at V and 10 bases at J, with 12 bases between the two ends. Germline V gene sequence: CDR1 GTSNPN, CDR2 SVGIG (reference sequence). The CDR3 is 11 amino acids. CDR3 nucleotide sequence: TGTGCCTGGAGAGCGTCCTCTGGAGCTTTCTTT. Protein: CAWRASSGAFF.

This chain uses TRBV6-5 with TRBJ1-2; no reliable D call. In germline, CDR1 is MNHEY, CDR2 SVGAGI. The CDR3 consists of 13 residues. Trimming took 4 bases from V and 8 from J, leaving 14 bases between them. Here the CDR3 reads CASSFLGLSGYTF. CDR3 nucleotide sequence: TGTGCCAGCAGTTTTCTGGGGTTGTCGGGCTACACCTTC.

The chain recombines TRBV14 with TRBJ2-2, with 7 bases lining up with TRBD2. The CDR3 sequence is 19 residues long. V dropped 0 bases and J dropped 0; count of bases not matched to a gene: 10. Germline CDR1 SGHDN, CDR2 FVKESK. CDR3 region: CASSQESTSASSNTGELFF. The CDR3 coding sequence is TGTGCCAGCAGCCAAGAGAGCACTAGCGCGAGCTCGAACACCGGGGAGCTGTTTTTT.

This rearrangement joins TRBV28 to TRBJ1-1; no clear D. Germline values: CDR1 MDHEN, CDR2 SYDVKM. The CDR3 runs 12 residues. The V and J ends lost 4 bases and 9 bases respectively, with 12 bases between them. The DNA of the CDR3 is TGTGCCAGCAGTTCCAGACGTCACCAAGCTTTCTTT. Protein product: CASSSRRHQAFF.

The rearrangement joins TRBV7-2 to TRBJ1-2, with D hard to call. CDR1 is SGHTA, CDR2 FQGNSA, per germline. CDR3 size: 18 residues. V dropped 3 bases and J dropped 2 bases, with 22 bases sitting between them. In nucleotides, the CDR3 is TGTGCCAGCAGCTTTTTGGTTCAACTCAGGAGAACGAACTATGGCTACACCTTC. Protein product: CASSFLVQLRRTNYGYTF.

The CDR3 nucleotides read TGTGCCAGCAGCTCCTCCCCCGGTCCCTATGGCTACACCTTC. Protein sequence: CASSSSPGPYGYTF. V gene TRBV7-2 combines with J gene TRBJ1-2; D unresolved. The V end was cut by 4 bases, the J end by 4 bases, with 13 bases between. Germline loops: CDR1 SGHTA, CDR2 FQGNSA. This CDR3 is built from 14 residues.

The rearrangement joins TRBV11-2 to TRBJ2-7; D may correspond to TRBD1 or TRBD2 (6 bases each). Trimming took 3 bases from V and 7 from J, leaving 22 bases between them. The length of the CDR3 is 16 residues. CDR1 and CDR2 from the germline V gene are SGHAT and FQNNGV. Here the CDR3 reads CASSFVWGANLGEQYF. The CDR3 DNA is TGTGCCAGCAGCTTCGTCTGGGGGGCGAACCTAGGGGAGCAGTACTTC.

The rearrangement joins TRBV29-1 to TRBJ1-1; D gene unclear. CDR1 and CDR2 (germline): SQVTM, ANQGSEA. V was pared by 2 bases and J by 8 bases, with 6 bases between. The CDR3 length is 10 residues. This chain's CDR3 is CSVERLEAFF. As DNA, the CDR3 is TGCAGCGTTGAAAGGCTAGAAGCTTTCTTT.

This clone was counted a single time. The gene calls are TRBV7-9 and TRBJ1-4; D possibly corresponds to TRBD1 (5 bases). The germline V gene encodes CDR1 SEHNR and CDR2 FQNEAQ (reference sequence). The CDR3 contains 14 residues. Trimming stripped 6 bases from V and 2 bases from J, with 10 bases between. The DNA for the CDR3 is TGTGCCAGCAGGGGAACAGGTACTAATGAAAAACTGTTTTTT. It codes for CASRGTGTNEKLFF.

The chain is built from TRBV7-2 and TRBJ1-5; the match to TRBD1 covers 8 bases. There are 15 residues in the CDR3. CDR1 is SGHTA, CDR2 FQGNSA, per germline. V was clipped by 0 bases and J by 3 bases; unmatched bases: 1. CDR3 amino acids: CASSLAGQVNQPQHF. The CDR3 DNA follows: TGTGCCAGCAGCTTAGCGGGACAGGTCAATCAGCCCCAGCATTTT.

The V and J genes are TRBV5-1 and TRBJ2-3; D assignment may be TRBD1 or TRBD2 (5 bases each). Trimming took 3 bases from V and 5 from J, leaving 13 bases between them. Per germline, CDR1 SGHRS and CDR2 YFSETQ. The CDR3 has 14 amino acids. CDR3 sequence reads: CASSSSRGVDTQYF. CDR3 DNA: TGCGCCAGCAGCTCTTCCCGGGGCGTAGATACGCAGTATTTT.

The chain has TRBV11-3 and TRBJ1-2; D uncertain. The germline V gene encodes CDR1 SGHNT and CDR2 YENEEA. V was pared by 4 bases and J by 7 bases, with 22 bases between. The CDR3 extends over 16 amino acids. Here the CDR3 reads CASSCSRAVLKRGYTF. CDR3 nucleotide sequence: TGTGCCAGCAGCTGCAGTCGTGCAGTTTTGAAACGTGGCTACACCTTC.

This clone was seen just once. V usage is TRBV19 and J usage is TRBJ1-2; D is unclear. CDR1 and CDR2 from the germline V gene are LNHDA and SQIVND (reference sequence). This CDR3 is built from 16 residues. V was shortened by 4 bases and J by 2 bases, with 17 bases between the two germline ends. The CDR3 coding sequence is TGTGCCAGTAGTAACCCGGGAAGGACCGAAAACTATGGCTACACCTTC. This translates into CASSNPGRTENYGYTF.

The genes are TRBV6-2 or TRBV6-3 and TRBJ2-7; TRBD1 aligns across 9 bases. The junction had 7 bases not matched to a gene; V was cut back by 4 bases and J by 3 bases. Per the germline V gene, CDR1 is MNHEY and CDR2 is SVGEGT. The CDR3 covers 15 residues. The DNA of the CDR3 is TGTGCCAGCAGTTCCGCCGGGACAGGGTTCTACGAGCAGTACGTC. Amino acids: CASSSAGTGFYEQYV.